These 31 T cell receptor beta chains originate from one sample sequenced in a study of CD8+CD57+ T cells in acquired aplastic anemia. According to the study, genomic DNA was the template for TCR beta VDJ and CDR3 profiling. Each CDR3 protein is one row after TCRdb ran MiXCR on the reads. The sample carries more than 150,000 distinct CDR3 sequences, around 50% recorded once. CD8+CD57+ cell expansion, shown by flow cytometry, had occurred in the patients selected for sequencing. Material for sequencing was sorted CD4+, CD8+, or CD8+CD57+ T cells (not recorded which) from PBMCs. These receptors were obtained from a human donor with aplastic anemia.

The chain has TRBV24-1 and TRBJ2-7; TRBD2 agrees at 10 bases. The V gene end was trimmed by 3 bases and the J gene end by 6 bases; junction bases not matched to a gene: 7. CDR1 is KGHDR, CDR2 SFDVKD, per germline. This CDR3 is built from 15 residues. The CDR3 nucleotides read TGTGCCACCAGTGATATCCCTAGCGGGGGAGGCGAGCAGTACTTC. It encodes CATSDIPSGGGEQYF.

J is TRBJ1-4 and V is TRBV2; the D is unclear. Germline V lookup: CDR1 SNHLY, CDR2 FYNNEI. The length of the CDR3 is 11 residues. Trimming cost V 9 bases and J 8 bases, with 10 bases left between them. In nucleotides, the CDR3 is TGTGCCAGTACCGGGAACGAAAAACTGTTTTTT. Translating it yields CASTGNEKLFF.

V usage is TRBV7-8 and J usage is TRBJ2-7; no clear D gene. From germline, CDR1 is SGHVS and CDR2 FQNEAQ. This CDR3 comprises 12 residues. The germline V and J ends were trimmed by 2 bases and 4 bases, with 6 bases remaining between them. CDR3 DNA: TGTGCCAGCAGCTTACCGGCGTACGAGCAGTACTTC. Translated: CASSLPAYEQYF.

This chain connects TRBV12-5 to TRBJ2-7; the match to TRBD2 covers 11 bases. Looked up from germline, CDR1 is LGHNT and CDR2 is FRNRAP. With V trimmed by 4 bases and J by 0 bases, 2 bases remained unmatched. This CDR3 contains 15 residues. The CDR3 here is CASGSGLAASYEQYF. The CDR3 coding sequence is TGTGCTAGTGGTTCGGGACTAGCGGCCTCCTACGAGCAGTACTTC.

This rearrangement joins TRBV28 to TRBJ1-4; D is uncertain. Germline CDR1 and CDR2: MDHEN and SYDVKM. The CDR3 extends over 14 amino acids. The V and J ends lost 6 bases and 6 bases respectively, with 14 bases between them. For the CDR3, the DNA is TGTGCCAGCAGCGGGAGGCGTACCGATGAAAAACTGTTTTTT. It specifies CASSGRRTDEKLFF.

This clonotype occurred many times. This may stem from a read error, because a much larger clone lies one nucleotide away. The rearrangement joins TRBV2 to TRBJ2-3; 9 bases are shared with TRBD1. CDR1 and CDR2 (germline): SNHLY, FYNNEI. CDR3 length: 15 residues. The CDR3 loop reads CACSALGQGGNTQYF. CDR3 DNA: TGTGCCTGCAGTGCCCTGGGACAGGGCGGAAATACGCAGTATTTT.

This clonotype was recorded many times. The chain is built from TRBV3-1 and TRBJ1-2, with D uncertain. CDR1 LGHDT and CDR2 YNNKEL come from the germline V gene (reference sequence). Trimming left V 5 bases short and J 8 bases short, with 9 bases between. This CDR3 comprises 11 residues. This chain's CDR3 is CASSINEGYTF. The CDR3 DNA is TGTGCCAGCAGCATAAACGAGGGCTACACCTTC.

The V and J genes are TRBV7-9 and TRBJ1-3; D gene uncertain. Germline loops: CDR1 SEHNR, CDR2 FQNEAQ (reference sequence). V dropped 6 bases and J dropped 4 bases, with 10 bases sitting between them. This CDR3 has 13 amino acids. In DNA, the CDR3 is TGTGCCAGCAGAGGGTCGTCAGGAAACACCATATATTTT. Protein product: CASRGSSGNTIYF. Together with reference TRBV7-9 and TRBJ1-3, the CDR3 gives the full variable domain: DTGVSQNPRHKITKRGQNVTFRCDPISEHNRLYWYRQTLGQGPEFLTYFQNEAQLEKSRLLSDRFSAERPKGSFSTLEIQRTEQGDSAMYLCASRGSSGNTIYFGEGSWLTVV.

The rearrangement links TRBV15 to TRBJ2-1, with D perhaps assigned TRBD1 or TRBD2 (6 bases each). The V end was cut by 5 bases, the J end by 9 bases, with 14 bases between. CDR1 LNHNV and CDR2 YYDKDF come from the germline V gene (reference sequence). This CDR3 has 13 amino acids. The CDR3 sequence: CATSGGGLSEQFF. The CDR3 DNA sequence: TGTGCCACCAGCGGAGGGGGGTTGAGTGAGCAGTTCTTC.

Comment on this clonotype: The final CDR3 position lacks the conserved phenylalanine or tryptophan, pointing to a likely read error. The chain is built from TRBV20-1 and TRBJ1-1, with TRBD1 identical over 9 bases. This CDR3 is 13 amino acids long. Germline V gives CDR1 DFQATT, CDR2 SNEGSKA (reference sequence). The CDR3 bases are TGCAATGCGAACAGGGGGCTGAACACTGAAGCTTTCTCT. Amino acids: CNANRGLNTEAFS.

This clonotype was observed at least ten times. The rearrangement uses TRBV20-1 and TRBJ2-2; D is uncertain. V was pared by 3 bases and J by 7 bases, with 9 bases between. Germline V gene sequence: CDR1 DFQATT, CDR2 SNEGSKA (reference sequence). The CDR3 is 12 residues long. CDR3 protein: CSASDGFGELFF. In nucleotides, the CDR3 is TGCAGTGCTAGTGACGGGTTCGGGGAGCTGTTTTTT.

The CDR3 here is CASSSQPDRVNYGYTF. The CDR3, as DNA: TGTGCCAGCAGCTCCCAACCCGACAGAGTTAACTATGGCTACACCTTC. The rearrangement joins TRBV11-2 to TRBJ1-2; tentative D call: TRBD1 (5 bases). Trimming cost V 4 bases and J 1 base, with 16 bases left between them. The CDR3 contains 16 residues. Germline CDR1 SGHAT, CDR2 FQNNGV.

This clonotype was counted a single time. V gene TRBV2 combines with J gene TRBJ2-2; the D is unclear. This CDR3 is 12 amino acids long. Trimming pared 10 bases from V and 1 base from J, leaving 7 bases between. CDR1 and CDR2 from the germline V gene are SNHLY and FYNNEI. The CDR3: CAIKRNTGELFF. The CDR3 nucleotides are TGTGCCATCAAGCGGAACACCGGGGAGCTGTTTTTT. Variable domain in full (rest from reference TRBV2 and TRBJ2-2): EPEVTQTPSHQVTQMGQEVILRCVPISNHLYFYWYRQILGQKVEFLVSFYNNEISEKSEIFDDQFSVERPDGSNFTLKIRSTKLEDSAMYFCAIKRNTGELFFGEGSRLTVL.

This clonotype was seen a single time. CDR3 amino acids: CASSPGRAGNQPQHF. CDR3 nucleotide sequence: TGTGCCAGCAGCCCGGGGAGGGCGGGCAATCAGCCCCAGCATTTT. The V gene is TRBV7-9, the J gene TRBJ1-5; D is undetermined. The CDR3 runs to 15 residues. V was shortened by 5 bases and J by 2 bases, with 13 bases between the two germline ends. Germline V CDR1 and CDR2: SEHNR, FQNEAQ (reference sequence). Based on the CDR3 plus reference TRBV7-9 and TRBJ1-5, the full variable domain is DTGVSQNPRHKITKRGQNVTFRCDPISEHNRLYWYRQTLGQGPEFLTYFQNEAQLEKSRLLSDRFSAERPKGSFSTLEIQRTEQGDSAMYLCASSPGRAGNQPQHFGDGTRLSIL.

The chain has TRBV24-1 and TRBJ1-5; D is possibly TRBD1 (5 bases). CDR3 size: 13 residues. With 9 bases removed from V and 5 bases from J, the gap between germline ends came to 13 bases. CDR1 is KGHDR and CDR2 is SFDVKD in the germline V gene. The CDR3 reads CATGGDGDQPQHF. The DNA for the CDR3 is TGTGCCACCGGCGGGGACGGGGATCAGCCCCAGCATTTT.

The rearrangement joins TRBV29-1 to TRBJ1-3; TRBD1 is a possible D gene (6 bases). The germline gives CDR1 SQVTM, CDR2 ANQGSEA. Trimming took 5 bases from V and 4 from J, leaving 9 bases between them. This CDR3 has 12 amino acids. Written as DNA, the CDR3 is TGCAGCGTTACAGGGACCGGAAACACCATATATTTT. Residues: CSVTGTGNTIYF.

The chain recombines TRBV20-1 with TRBJ1-5, with D maybe TRBD1 (5 bases). Trimming pared 6 bases from V and 2 bases from J, leaving 17 bases between. Germline V gene sequence: CDR1 DFQATT, CDR2 SNEGSKA (reference sequence). This CDR3 has 15 residues. CDR3 region: CSAHSRGRGNQPQHF. In nucleotides, the CDR3 is TGCAGTGCCCACTCGAGGGGCAGGGGCAATCAGCCCCAGCATTTT.

This chain uses TRBV10-3 with TRBJ1-4; D is unclear. V was trimmed by 0 bases and J by 5 bases, leaving 1 base between them. This CDR3 has 12 residues. Germline V gene sequence: CDR1 ENHRY, CDR2 SYGVKD. The CDR3 bases are TGTGCCATCAGTGAGTCGAATGAAAAACTGTTTTTT. Its translation: CAISESNEKLFF.

This clonotype has only one observation. The J gene is TRBJ2-7, the V gene TRBV20-1; a weak D match, TRBD2 (5 bases). Trimming took 6 bases from V and 2 from J, leaving 14 bases between them. CDR3 length equals 13 residues. Looked up from germline, CDR1 is DFQATT and CDR2 is SNEGSKA (reference sequence). The CDR3, as DNA: TGCAGTGCCCAGCGGACGGGTACCTACGAGCAGTACTTC. Amino acids: CSAQRTGTYEQYF.

At least ten counts were recorded for this clonotype. The chain carries TRBV5-1 and TRBJ2-3; TRBD2 matches at 7 bases. The J segment lost 4 bases and the V segment lost 3 bases, leaving 14 bases of the junction unmatched. The CDR3 contains 17 residues. Germline values: CDR1 SGHRS, CDR2 YFSETQ. CDR3 region: CASSWGGLRGSSDTQYF. The CDR3 DNA is TGCGCCAGCAGCTGGGGGGGGTTGCGGGGTTCTTCAGATACGCAGTATTTT.

The chain is built from TRBV29-1 and TRBJ2-2; D possibly corresponds to TRBD2 (6 bases). V was trimmed by 4 bases and J by 4 bases, leaving 13 bases between them. CDR1 and CDR2 from the germline V gene are SQVTM and ANQGSEA. The CDR3 spans 14 residues. The CDR3 protein is CSVGRDGGTGELFF. The DNA of the CDR3 is TGCAGCGTTGGTCGGGACGGGGGCACCGGGGAGCTGTTTTTT.

This clonotype was seen a single time. The chain uses TRBV20-1 and TRBJ1-6; D gene unclear. This CDR3 comprises 14 residues. V lost 1 base and J lost 8, with 12 bases in between. The germline V gene has CDR1 DFQATT and CDR2 SNEGSKA (reference sequence). The CDR3 spells CSARVGMDHSPLHF. In DNA, the CDR3 is TGCAGTGCTAGAGTAGGGATGGACCATTCACCCCTCCACTTT.

This clonotype was found many times. This chain joins TRBV19 and TRBJ1-1, with 8 bases matching TRBD1. After removal of 8 bases from V and 1 base from J, the junction contained 3 bases not matched to a gene. This CDR3 is built from 13 residues. CDR1 LNHDA and CDR2 SQIVND come from the germline V gene (reference sequence). The CDR3 sequence is CASAGTGNTEAFF. The CDR3 bases are TGTGCCAGTGCCGGGACAGGGAACACTGAAGCTTTCTTT.

Worth noting for this clonotype: With a much larger clone just one base away, this may be a read error. The CDR3 spells CASSYPSPRQGNNSPLHF. The CDR3 DNA sequence: TGTGCCAGCAGTTACCCGTCCCCGAGACAGGGTAACAATTCACCCCTCCACTTT. The chain has TRBV10-3 and TRBJ1-6, with 7 bases aligning to TRBD1. Germline CDR1 is ENHRY and CDR2 is SYGVKD. The CDR3 sequence is 18 residues long.

The rearrangement joins TRBV9 to TRBJ1-6; D is undetermined. Deletions cut 4 bases from V and 6 bases from J, with 14 bases between. Germline-derived CDR1 and CDR2 are SGDLS and YYNGEE. This CDR3 has 15 residues. CDR3 loop: CASSPRDSINSPLHF. DNA for the CDR3: TGTGCCAGCAGCCCGAGAGATTCTATTAATTCACCCCTCCACTTT.

V is TRBV4-1 and J is TRBJ2-3, with TRBD2 matching over 13 bases. V shed 3 bases and J 2 bases; nucleotides not matched to a gene: 2. Germline V gene sequence: CDR1 MGHRA, CDR2 YSYEKL. This CDR3 spans 16 amino acids. CDR3 nucleotides: TGCGCCAGCAGCCAGGGGACTAGCGGGGTCACAGATACGCAGTATTTT. This encodes CASSQGTSGVTDTQYF.

The V and J genes are TRBV10-1 and TRBJ2-1; TRBD2 matches 9 bases. The CDR3 extends over 15 amino acids. V was clipped by 0 bases and J by 7 bases; unmatched bases: 4. The germline V gene encodes CDR1 WNHNN and CDR2 SYGVQD (reference sequence). CDR3 coding DNA: TGCGCCAGCAGTGAGTCGACTAGCGGAGGGAATGAGCAGTTCTTC. Encoded protein: CASSESTSGGNEQFF.

The genes are TRBV19 and TRBJ1-2, with D perhaps matching TRBD1 (6 bases). The germline V gene has CDR1 LNHDA and CDR2 SQIVND (reference sequence). The CDR3 length is 11 residues. Between the trimmed V and J ends, which lost 7 bases and 8 bases, there was a span of 11 bases. The CDR3 sequence is CASTQGQGYTF. The CDR3 coding sequence is TGTGCCAGTACCCAGGGGCAAGGCTACACCTTC.

The genes are TRBV6-5 and TRBJ2-7, with D perhaps TRBD2 (5 bases). The CDR3 loop spans 14 amino acids. In germline, CDR1 is MNHEY, CDR2 SVGAGI. Deletions cut 2 bases from V and 2 bases from J, with 10 bases between. The CDR3 DNA reads as TGTGCCAGCAGTTACGGTCCGGGGACCTACGAGCAGTACTTC. It is translated as CASSYGPGTYEQYF.

This sequence joins TRBV28 and TRBJ1-1; the match to TRBD1 covers 7 bases. CDR3 length: 13 residues. The trim removed 8 bases at V and 11 bases at J, leaving 14 bases unmatched. Germline V gene data show CDR1 as MDHEN and CDR2 as SYDVKM. The DNA of the CDR3 is TGTGCCAGCTCCTTTGGGAGACAGGGATTTGCTTTCTTT. Encoded protein: CASSFGRQGFAFF.

A single count supports this clonotype. The rearrangement links TRBV10-3 to TRBJ2-7, with 9 bases that match TRBD1. The CDR3 has 14 amino acids. Germline loops: CDR1 ENHRY, CDR2 SYGVKD. V gave up 6 bases and J gave up 3 bases; unmatched junction bases: 6. The CDR3 here is CAIRTTGGNYEQYF. As DNA, the CDR3 is TGTGCCATCAGAACTACAGGGGGCAACTACGAGCAGTACTTC.